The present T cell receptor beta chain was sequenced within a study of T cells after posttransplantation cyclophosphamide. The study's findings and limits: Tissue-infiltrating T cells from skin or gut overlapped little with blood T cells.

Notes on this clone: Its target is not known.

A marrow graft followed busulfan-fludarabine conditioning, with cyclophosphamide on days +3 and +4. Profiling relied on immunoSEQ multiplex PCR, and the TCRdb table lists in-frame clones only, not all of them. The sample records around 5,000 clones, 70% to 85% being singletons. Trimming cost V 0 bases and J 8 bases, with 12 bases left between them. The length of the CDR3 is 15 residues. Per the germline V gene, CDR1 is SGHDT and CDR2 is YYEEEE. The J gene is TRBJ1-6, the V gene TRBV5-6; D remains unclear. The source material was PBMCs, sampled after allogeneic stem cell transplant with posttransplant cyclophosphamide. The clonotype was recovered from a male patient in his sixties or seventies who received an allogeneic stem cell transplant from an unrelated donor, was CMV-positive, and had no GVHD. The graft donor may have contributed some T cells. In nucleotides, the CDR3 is TGTGCCAGCAGCTTGGAACCCGAGGCCGATTCACCCCTCCACTTT. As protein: CASSLEPEADSPLHF.